This TCR beta chain derives from a study of T cell responses to AZD1222 COVID-19 vaccine (dated by TCRdb to about 2021). For context, the study as a whole: AZD1222 recipients whose second dose came at about 4 weeks and those whose second dose came at about 12 weeks were combined into one group, since spike-specific TCR depth and breadth did not differ between the two schedules. A total of around 240 trial participants underwent TCR sequencing, of whom 207 had received two doses of AZD1222 and about 25 had received two doses of the MenACWY control vaccine. Trial participants were enrolled by age into 18-55, 56-69 and 70-plus year subgroups, with around 150, 28 and 57 TCR-sequenced participants respectively. Study-level results and caveats: Conclusions about previously exposed vaccinees are limited, since just a handful of AZD1222 recipients were seropositive for SARS-CoV-2 at baseline. Because no day 14 peak-response samples were available, the repertoires could be characterized only after the peak T cell response. After two AZD1222 doses, spike-specific TCR breadth and depth were significantly higher than at day 0 and than in MenACWY recipients. Reportedly, almost half of the unique spike-specific TCRs recognized epitopes lying outside the regions that are mutated in the B.1.351 and B.1.1.7 variants. In the small 56-69-year group, the increase in depth fell short of significance, most likely because of low power. Participants were mostly white British and included more females than males, and it was suggested by the authors that clonal diversity may have been underestimated. CD4 TCRs associated with the vaccine covered the entire spike protein, and the dominant responses were in regions 160-218 and 743-854.

A remark on this clone: The specificity of this receptor is unknown. Nothing much larger sits one base from this clone, and base qualities are not available.

Interpreted using the paper, the time point label stands for: baseline before first vaccination. Vaccinee samples were obtained from the UK trials COV001 and COV002, which included a single-blind randomized controlled phase 2/3 trial of AZD1222 (ChAdOx1 nCoV-19) in healthy adults. For TCRbeta chain sequencing, PBMC samples from trial participants were taken at day 0 and at day 28 after the second dose. The CDR3 regions of human TCRbeta chains were analyzed by immunosequencing. Per the original workflow: Repertoire TCRs were checked for matches against a reference library of SARS-CoV-2-specific TCRs that had been generated using the MIRA antigen-specificity platform. Breadth was defined as the fraction of unique TCRs that were SARS-CoV-2-associated. Depth was defined as the fraction of total T cells that were SARS-CoV-2-associated. Using the MIRA data, every spike-specific TCR was mapped to the spike region that the TCR reacted to and assigned to either a CD4 or a CD8 class. Log10-transformed breadth and depth values were compared by one-way ANOVA with Sidak's multiple comparisons tests. Entries here come from immuneACCESS through TCRdb and include only in-frame sequences with V and J called. Some clones fail to appear in such tables; in the studies checked, an unresolved V gene covers under half of the shortfall, and the cause of the remainder is unknown. The V and J calls and clone size were taken over from that table, and D and trimming were inferred from the DNA. The sample yields approximately 190,000 clones; approximately 94% were counted once. The top ten clones comprise 9.2% of the sample.

The clonotype comes from an adult in good health. Specimen: peripheral blood, collected on day 0 of AZD1222 vaccination.

The DNA sequence follows: TGTGCCAGCAGCTTAGGACAGGGGCTCGGCTACACCTTC. The encoded protein is CASSLGQGLGYTF. The receptor chain draws on TRBV7-2 and TRBJ1-2; 8 bases in the middle match TRBD1. From cysteine to phenylalanine, the CDR3 is 13 amino acids long. The CDR3 DNA has 39 bases and is translated from base 1. The germline V gene yields SGHTA for CDR1 and FQGNSA for CDR2. For this chain, trimming is 1 base at the V end and 8 bases at the J end, and the number of junction bases without a gene match is 3.